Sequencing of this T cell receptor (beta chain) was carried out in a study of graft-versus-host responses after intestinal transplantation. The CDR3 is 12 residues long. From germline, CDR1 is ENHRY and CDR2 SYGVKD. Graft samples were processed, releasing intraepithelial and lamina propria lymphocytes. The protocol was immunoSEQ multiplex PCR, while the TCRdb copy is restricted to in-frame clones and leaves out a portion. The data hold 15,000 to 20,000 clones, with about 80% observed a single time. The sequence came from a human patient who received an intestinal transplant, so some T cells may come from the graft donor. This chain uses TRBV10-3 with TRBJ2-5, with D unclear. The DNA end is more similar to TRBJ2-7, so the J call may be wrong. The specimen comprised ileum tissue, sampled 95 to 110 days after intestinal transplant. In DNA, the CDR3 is TGTGCCAGGTCCCTAATTACGAACGAGCAGTACTTC. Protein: CARSLITNEQYF.